Each of the 21 T cell receptor beta chains below was sequenced from the same sample in a study of T cells in Graves' hyperthyroidism and ophthalmopathy. TCR beta CDR3 regions were amplified from RNA transcripts. TCR CDR3 regions were first amplified by RT-PCR with HTBI primers. TCRdb passed the multiplex PCR reads through MiXCR, listing each CDR3 protein once. The repertoire holds about 640,000 distinct CDR3 sequences, roughly 15% seen once, with around 13% in the top ten. Sequencing used blood. These receptors came from a woman between 45 and 60 years old with Graves' ophthalmopathy.

The chain joins TRBV7-9 to TRBJ1-2, with D possibly matching TRBD1 (5 bases). Trimming left V 1 base short and J 8 bases short, with 11 bases between. The germline gives CDR1 SEHNR, CDR2 FQNEAQ (reference sequence). The CDR3 runs to 13 residues. The CDR3 DNA reads TGTGCCAGCAGCTTAGGGGCGGGGGAAGGCTACACCTTC. Its translation is CASSLGAGEGYTF.

This clonotype was counted many times. V is TRBV5-1 and J is TRBJ2-3; 7 nucleotides align to TRBD1. J gave up 1 base and V 7 bases, and 6 bases lay outside the gene matches. This CDR3 is built from 14 residues. The germline V gene encodes CDR1 SGHRS and CDR2 YFSETQ. The CDR3 DNA is TGCGCCAGCGGAGCCGGGACAGGCACAGATACGCAGTATTTT. Amino acid sequence: CASGAGTGTDTQYF.

This clonotype has ten or more counts. This chain connects TRBV7-2 to TRBJ1-1; D not certain. The V end was cut by 1 base, the J end by 11 bases, with 11 bases between. This CDR3 is built from 12 residues. Germline CDR1 is SGHTA and CDR2 is FQGNSA. The CDR3 DNA reads as TGTGCCAGCAGCTTAGATGGGGTGTTCGCTTTCTTT. This encodes CASSLDGVFAFF.

The chain uses TRBV19 and TRBJ1-2; D not resolved. CDR3 length equals 14 residues. Germline assignment: CDR1 LNHDA and CDR2 SQIVND (reference sequence). The V end lost 7 bases, the J end lost 2 bases, and 14 bases lay between the germline ends. The CDR3 sequence is CASTPTGINYGYTF. The CDR3 DNA reads as TGTGCCAGTACCCCGACGGGAATCAACTATGGCTACACCTTC.

This clonotype was counted only a few times. The chain employs TRBV10-3 and TRBJ2-4; 7 nucleotides agree with TRBD2. The CDR3 loop spans 14 amino acids. With V trimmed by 8 bases and J by 4 bases, 8 bases remained unmatched. In germline, CDR1 is ENHRY, CDR2 SYGVKD. DNA of the CDR3: TGTGCCATCGGGGCGGGAGTAGAGAAAAACATTCAGTACTTC. Amino acid sequence: CAIGAGVEKNIQYF.

The V call is TRBV28, the J call TRBJ2-1, with TRBD2 matching over 9 bases. CDR3 size: 16 residues. Per germline, CDR1 MDHEN and CDR2 SYDVKM. Losses at the gene ends were 6 bases for V and 5 bases for J; bases not matched to a gene: 11. The CDR3 loop reads CASSQAASGTNNEQFF. Written as DNA, the CDR3 is TGTGCCAGCAGCCAAGCCGCTAGCGGGACTAACAATGAGCAGTTCTTC. The full variable domain, its missing parts supplied by reference TRBV28 and TRBJ2-1, is DVKVTQSSRYLVKRTGEKVFLECVQDMDHENMFWYRQDPGLGLRLIYFSYDVKMKEKGDIPEGYSVSREKKERFSLILESASTNQTSMYLCASSQAASGTNNEQFFGPGTRLTVL.

This clonotype has at least ten counts. The V and J genes are TRBV7-2 and TRBJ1-1; TRBD1 might be the D (5 bases). CDR1 and CDR2 (germline): SGHTA, FQGNSA. The CDR3 runs 13 residues. V was cut by 6 bases and J by 5 bases, with 13 bases left in between. The CDR3 region is CASSLDWGTEAFF. CDR3 in DNA: TGTGCCAGCAGTCTAGACTGGGGGACTGAAGCTTTCTTT.

This clonotype was counted only a few times. V and J are TRBV6-2 or TRBV6-3 and TRBJ2-7; 7 nucleotides agree with TRBD1. The trim removed 1 base at V and 3 bases at J, leaving 3 bases unmatched. The CDR3 has 14 residues. Germline CDR1 MNHEY, CDR2 SVGEGT. CDR3 DNA: TGTGCCAGCAGTTACTTGGGACAGAGCTACGAGCAGTACTTC. Translation: CASSYLGQSYEQYF.

This clonotype was recorded many times. The genes are TRBV20-1 and TRBJ2-5; 10 positions match TRBD2. Germline V lookup: CDR1 DFQATT, CDR2 SNEGSKA (reference sequence). After removal of 3 bases from V and 4 bases from J, the junction contained 8 bases not matched to a gene. The CDR3 covers 15 residues. The DNA of the CDR3 is TGCAGTGCTAGGTCTCTAGCGGGAGAAATAGAGACCCAGTACTTC. This translates into CSARSLAGEIETQYF.

The table lists this clonotype with many counts. J is TRBJ1-1 and V is TRBV7-8; D gene unclear. The V gene's germline CDR1 is SGHVS and CDR2 FQNEAQ. The CDR3 sequence is 17 residues long. V was shortened by 1 base and J by 3 bases, with 18 bases between the two germline ends. The CDR3 nucleotides are TGTGCCAGCAGCTTAGTTATTGGGAGACTTACAGACACTGAAGCTTTCTTT. Translated, it gives CASSLVIGRLTDTEAFF.

The CDR3 loop reads CASSLGDRTFNEQFF. CDR3 DNA: TGTGCCAGCAGTTTAGGGGATCGAACCTTTAATGAGCAGTTCTTC. The rearrangement uses TRBV27 and TRBJ2-1; D uncertain. V was clipped by 2 bases and J by 7 bases, with 15 bases between them. The CDR3 is 15 amino acids. CDR1 is MNHEY and CDR2 is SMNVEV in the germline V gene (reference sequence).

This clonotype has ten or more counts. This chain links TRBV5-1 with TRBJ2-1; 12 bases match TRBD1. V lost 4 bases to trimming and J lost 5 bases; unmatched junction nucleotides: 4. The CDR3 is 15 residues long. The germline CDR1 and CDR2 sequences are SGHRS and YFSETQ. For the CDR3, the DNA is TGCGCCAGCAGCCCGGGACAGGGGGCTCACAATGAGCAGTTCTTC. Its translation: CASSPGQGAHNEQFF.

In nucleotides, the CDR3 is TGTGCCAGCAGCTTAGATTTGTCAGGTATTAGCAATCAGCCCCAGCATTTT. The encoded protein is CASSLDLSGISNQPQHF. The chain links TRBV7-9 to TRBJ1-5; no clear D. V dropped 1 base and J dropped 0 bases, with 13 bases sitting between them. Germline loops: CDR1 SEHNR, CDR2 FQNEAQ (reference sequence). CDR3 length: 17 residues.

This clonotype appeared many times. The chain has TRBV24-1 and TRBJ2-2, with TRBD2 identical over 13 bases. The CDR3 has 16 residues. Losses at the gene ends were 6 bases for V and 9 bases for J; bases not matched to a gene: 9. Looked up from germline, CDR1 is KGHDR and CDR2 is SFDVKD. CDR3: CATSPRTSGSIRELFF. The CDR3 DNA reads as TGTGCCACCAGTCCGAGGACTAGCGGGAGCATCAGGGAGCTGTTTTTT.

This clonotype has a count of ten or more. V is TRBV27 and J is TRBJ2-3; the match to TRBD2 covers 8 bases. V dropped 5 bases and J dropped 2; count of bases not matched to a gene: 3. The germline CDR1 and CDR2 sequences are MNHEY and SMNVEV (reference sequence). This CDR3 is 14 amino acids long. CDR3 amino acids: CASSEAGVTDTQYF. In nucleotides, the CDR3 is TGTGCCAGCAGTGAAGCGGGGGTCACAGATACGCAGTATTTT.

The chain combines TRBV6-1 with TRBJ2-7; tentative D call: TRBD2 (6 bases). The V end was cut by 4 bases, the J end by 3 bases, with 13 bases between. This CDR3 is 14 amino acids long. Germline loops: CDR1 MNHNS, CDR2 SASEGT. The DNA of the CDR3 is TGTGCCAGCAGTGCTCCGGAGACTAGCTACGAGCAGTACTTC. The encoded protein is CASSAPETSYEQYF.

This clonotype was found many times. This rearrangement joins TRBV20-1 to TRBJ2-5; D may be TRBD2 (6 bases). The CDR3 totals 12 residues. The germline gives CDR1 DFQATT, CDR2 SNEGSKA (reference sequence). The V gene lost 4 bases and the J gene lost 1 base, with 7 bases spanning the gap. In DNA form, the CDR3 reads TGCAGTGCTACCGGGAGCCAAGAGACCCAGTACTTC. Residues: CSATGSQETQYF.

This clonotype was found many times. The chain carries TRBV28 and TRBJ1-2; D unresolved. Germline V gives CDR1 MDHEN, CDR2 SYDVKM. The CDR3 sequence is 14 residues long. Trimming stripped 3 bases from V and 3 bases from J, with 11 bases between. The DNA of the CDR3 is TGTGCCAGCAGTTTTTCGGACCTATACTATGGCTACACCTTC. Its translation: CASSFSDLYYGYTF.

At least ten counts were recorded for this clonotype. The chain uses TRBV7-2 and TRBJ2-2; D gene unclear. V lost 1 base to trimming and J lost 4 bases, with 7 bases between them. Germline V gene sequence: CDR1 SGHTA, CDR2 FQGNSA. The CDR3 is 14 amino acids. The CDR3: CASSLGVGTGELFF. The CDR3 DNA follows: TGTGCCAGCAGCTTAGGCGTTGGCACCGGGGAGCTGTTTTTT.

This clonotype was observed many times. The chain carries TRBV10-3 and TRBJ1-6; D is unresolved. This CDR3 comprises 14 residues. V was trimmed by 6 bases and J by 10 bases, leaving 16 bases between them. The V gene's germline CDR1 is ENHRY and CDR2 SYGVKD. The chain's CDR3 is CAIRMSQARSPLHF. Here the CDR3 DNA reads TGTGCCATCAGAATGAGCCAGGCCAGATCACCCCTCCACTTT.

This clonotype was detected many times. The chain is built from TRBV2 and TRBJ2-5; D is ambiguous. V lost 7 bases to trimming and J lost 5 bases, with 11 bases between them. The length of the CDR3 is 12 residues. Germline V lookup: CDR1 SNHLY, CDR2 FYNNEI. CDR3 nucleotide sequence: TGTGCCAGCAACCCCCCGATGGAGACCCAGTACTTC. Protein sequence: CASNPPMETQYF.